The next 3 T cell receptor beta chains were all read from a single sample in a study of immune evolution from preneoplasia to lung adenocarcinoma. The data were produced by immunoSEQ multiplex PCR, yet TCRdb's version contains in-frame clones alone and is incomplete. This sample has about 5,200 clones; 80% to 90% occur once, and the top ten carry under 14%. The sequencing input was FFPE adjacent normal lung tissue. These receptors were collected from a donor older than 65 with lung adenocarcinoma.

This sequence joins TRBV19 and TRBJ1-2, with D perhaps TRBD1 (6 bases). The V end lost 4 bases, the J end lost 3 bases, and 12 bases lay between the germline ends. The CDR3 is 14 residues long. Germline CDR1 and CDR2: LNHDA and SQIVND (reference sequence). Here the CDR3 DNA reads TGTGCCAGTAGTAGGAACAGGGTCCACTATGGCTACACCTTC. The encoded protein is CASSRNRVHYGYTF.

The CDR3 reads CASRPPGGLGYTF. The CDR3, as DNA: TGTGCCAGCAGGCCCCCCGGGGGGCTTGGCTACACCTTC. The chain combines TRBV7-9 with TRBJ1-2, with D maybe TRBD1 (6 bases). Germline V gene sequence: CDR1 SEHNR, CDR2 FQNEAQ (reference sequence). This CDR3 contains 13 residues. The V gene lost 6 bases and the J gene lost 7 bases, with 15 bases spanning the gap.

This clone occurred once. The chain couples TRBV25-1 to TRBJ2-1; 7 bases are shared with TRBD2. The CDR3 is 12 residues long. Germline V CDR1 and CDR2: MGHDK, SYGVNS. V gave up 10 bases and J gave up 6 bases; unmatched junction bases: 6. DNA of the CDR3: TGTGCCACCTACGGGGAGGGCAATGAGCAGTTCTTC. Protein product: CATYGEGNEQFF.